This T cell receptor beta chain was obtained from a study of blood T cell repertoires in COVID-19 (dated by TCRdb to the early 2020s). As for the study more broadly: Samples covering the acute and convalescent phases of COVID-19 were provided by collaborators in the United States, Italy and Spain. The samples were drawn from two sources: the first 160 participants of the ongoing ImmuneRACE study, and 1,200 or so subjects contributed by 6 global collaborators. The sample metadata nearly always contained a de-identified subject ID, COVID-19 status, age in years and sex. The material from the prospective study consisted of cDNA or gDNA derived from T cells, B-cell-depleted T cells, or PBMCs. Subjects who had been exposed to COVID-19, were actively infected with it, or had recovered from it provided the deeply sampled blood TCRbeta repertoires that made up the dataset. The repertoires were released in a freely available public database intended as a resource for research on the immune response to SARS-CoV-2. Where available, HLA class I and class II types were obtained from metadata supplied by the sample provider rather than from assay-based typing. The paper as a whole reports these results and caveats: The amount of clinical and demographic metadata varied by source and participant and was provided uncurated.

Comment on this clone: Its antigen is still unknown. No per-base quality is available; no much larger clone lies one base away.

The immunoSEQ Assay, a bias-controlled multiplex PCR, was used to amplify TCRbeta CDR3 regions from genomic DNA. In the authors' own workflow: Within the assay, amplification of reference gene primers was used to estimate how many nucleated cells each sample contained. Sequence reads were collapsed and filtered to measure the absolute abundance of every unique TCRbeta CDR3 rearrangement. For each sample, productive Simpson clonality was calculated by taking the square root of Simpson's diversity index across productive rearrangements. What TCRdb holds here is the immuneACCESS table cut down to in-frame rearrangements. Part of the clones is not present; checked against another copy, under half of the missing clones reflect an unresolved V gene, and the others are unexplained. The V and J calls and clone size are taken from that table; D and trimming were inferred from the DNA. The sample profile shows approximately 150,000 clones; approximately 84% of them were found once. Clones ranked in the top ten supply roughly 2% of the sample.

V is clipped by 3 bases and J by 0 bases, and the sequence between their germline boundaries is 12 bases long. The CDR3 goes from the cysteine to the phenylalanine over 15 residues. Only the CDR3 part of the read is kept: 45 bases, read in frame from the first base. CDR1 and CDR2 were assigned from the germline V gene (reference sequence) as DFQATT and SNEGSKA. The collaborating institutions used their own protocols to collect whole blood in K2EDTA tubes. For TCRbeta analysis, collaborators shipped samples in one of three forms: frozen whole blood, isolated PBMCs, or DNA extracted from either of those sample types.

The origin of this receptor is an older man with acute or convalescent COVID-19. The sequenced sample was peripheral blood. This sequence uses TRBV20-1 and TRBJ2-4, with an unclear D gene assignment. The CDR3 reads CSASHRVLAKNIQYF. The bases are TGCAGTGCTAGTCATCGAGTTCTAGCCAAAAACATTCAGTACTTC.